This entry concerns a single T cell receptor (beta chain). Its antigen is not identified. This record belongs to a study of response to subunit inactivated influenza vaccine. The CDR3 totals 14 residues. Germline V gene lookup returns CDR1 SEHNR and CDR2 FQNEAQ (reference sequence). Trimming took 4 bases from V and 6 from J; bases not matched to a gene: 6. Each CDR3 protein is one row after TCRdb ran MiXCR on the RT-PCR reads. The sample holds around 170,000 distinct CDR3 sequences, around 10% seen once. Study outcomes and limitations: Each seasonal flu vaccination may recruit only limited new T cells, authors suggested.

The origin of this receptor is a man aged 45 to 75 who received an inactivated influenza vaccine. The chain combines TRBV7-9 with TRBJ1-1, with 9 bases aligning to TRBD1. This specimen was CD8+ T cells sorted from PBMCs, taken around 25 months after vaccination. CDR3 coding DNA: TGTGCCAGCAGCTCCAGACAGGGGGTGGCTGAAGCTTTCTTT. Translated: CASSSRQGVAEAFF.